The 10 T cell receptor beta chains listed next were all sequenced from one sample in a study of sequential checkpoint blockade in melanoma. Assay: immunoSEQ multiplex PCR; the TCRdb copy retains only in-frame clones and omits some. Of around 12,000 clones in the sample, 60% to 80% are singletons; the top ten hold approximately 17%. Documented treatment: randomized to nivolumab then ipilimumab (arm A) or the reverse (arm B). The input for sequencing was CD8+ T cells sorted from blood (inferred from file names), taken from a patient given nivolumab and ipilimumab in sequence. Receptor source: a human donor with melanoma.

In its sample, this clone was seen a few times. The chain carries TRBV9 and TRBJ2-7; 8 bases match TRBD2. Germline-derived CDR1 and CDR2 are SGDLS and YYNGEE. The CDR3 has 14 amino acids. V lost 0 bases, J lost 5 bases, and 4 bases stayed unmatched. CDR3 in amino acids: CASSVAGGPHEQYF. Here the CDR3 DNA reads TGTGCCAGCAGCGTAGCGGGAGGGCCCCACGAGCAGTACTTC.

The V call is TRBV4-2, the J call TRBJ2-5; possibly TRBD1 for D (5 bases). V was cut by 3 bases and J by 3 bases, with 8 bases left in between. CDR1 is LGHNA and CDR2 is YNFKEQ in the germline V gene. The CDR3 is 13 amino acids. The CDR3 bases are TGTGCCAGCAGCCAGGGGCGGAAAGAGACCCAGTACTTC. Its protein is CASSQGRKETQYF.

J is TRBJ2-7 and V is TRBV7-9; possibly TRBD2 for D (6 bases). The CDR3 consists of 13 residues. Germline V gives CDR1 SEHNR, CDR2 FQNEAQ (reference sequence). The V gene lost 9 bases and the J gene lost 1 base, with 13 bases spanning the gap. The DNA for the CDR3 is TGTGCCAGTACCCCGGGAGTTTCCTACGAGCAGTACTTC. Translation: CASTPGVSYEQYF.

This rearrangement joins TRBV6-1 to TRBJ1-1, with 10 bases aligning to TRBD1. V lost 4 bases, J lost 5 bases, and 4 bases stayed unmatched. The CDR3 runs 14 residues. In germline, CDR1 is MNHNS, CDR2 SASEGT. Here the CDR3 reads CASSAGQGVTEAFF. The CDR3 nucleotides are TGTGCCAGCAGTGCTGGACAGGGGGTAACTGAAGCTTTCTTT.

A single count supports this clone. This chain uses TRBV30 with TRBJ2-1; D is undetermined. Germline V gives CDR1 GTSNPN, CDR2 SVGIG (reference sequence). This CDR3 contains 16 residues. The V end lost 4 bases, the J end lost 3 bases, and 19 bases lay between the germline ends. The CDR3: CAWNLHTSYLYNEQFF. Written as DNA, the CDR3 is TGTGCCTGGAACCTCCACACGTCGTACCTCTACAATGAGCAGTTCTTC. The full variable domain, with the rest looked up from reference TRBV30 and TRBJ2-1, is SQTIHQWPATLVQPVGSPLSLECTVEGTSNPNLYWYRQAAGRGLQLLFYSVGIGQISSEVPQNLSASRPQDRQFILSSKKLLLSDSGFYLCAWNLHTSYLYNEQFFGPGTRLTVL.

This chain connects TRBV9 to TRBJ2-3; 11 nucleotides match TRBD2. Germline lookup yields CDR1 SGDLS and CDR2 YYNGEE. V lost 0 bases to trimming and J lost 2 bases; unmatched junction nucleotides: 2. The CDR3 contains 16 residues. The chain's CDR3 is CASSVGSGGVTDTQYF. CDR3 DNA sequence: TGTGCCAGCAGCGTAGGTAGCGGGGGGGTCACAGATACGCAGTATTTT.

The chain has TRBV5-5 and TRBJ1-5, with TRBD1 matching over 7 bases. The length of the CDR3 is 16 residues. Germline V gives CDR1 SGHKS, CDR2 YYEKEE (reference sequence). The junction had 10 bases not matched to a gene; V was cut back by 0 bases and J by 7 bases. CDR3 DNA sequence: TGTGCCAGCAGCTTGGCAGGAGGGGGCTATACGCAGCCCCAGCATTTT. Translation gives CASSLAGGGYTQPQHF.

V usage is TRBV19 and J usage is TRBJ1-1; 8 bases are a match to TRBD1. J gave up 1 base and V 3 bases, and 7 bases lay outside the gene matches. The CDR3 has 16 amino acids. Looked up from germline, CDR1 is LNHDA and CDR2 is SQIVND (reference sequence). The CDR3 here is CASSISQGVANTEAFF. CDR3 nucleotides: TGTGCCAGTAGTATCTCACAGGGGGTCGCGAACACTGAAGCTTTCTTT.

The chain links TRBV10-1 to TRBJ2-7; 7 nucleotides agree with TRBD1. There are 12 residues in the CDR3. The V gene's germline CDR1 is WNHNN and CDR2 SYGVQD (reference sequence). The V gene end was trimmed by 8 bases and the J gene end by 2 bases; junction bases not matched to a gene: 3. The CDR3: CASGDSTYEQYF. Written as DNA, the CDR3 is TGCGCCAGCGGGGACAGTACCTACGAGCAGTACTTC.

The V and J genes are TRBV25-1 and TRBJ2-1, with TRBD1 as a possible D gene (6 bases). The germline gives CDR1 MGHDK, CDR2 SYGVNS. V gave up 0 bases and J gave up 9 bases, with 9 bases separating them. The CDR3 loop spans 13 amino acids. The CDR3 loop is CASSEYKGGEQFF. The CDR3 bases are TGTGCCAGCAGTGAATATAAAGGGGGTGAGCAGTTCTTC.